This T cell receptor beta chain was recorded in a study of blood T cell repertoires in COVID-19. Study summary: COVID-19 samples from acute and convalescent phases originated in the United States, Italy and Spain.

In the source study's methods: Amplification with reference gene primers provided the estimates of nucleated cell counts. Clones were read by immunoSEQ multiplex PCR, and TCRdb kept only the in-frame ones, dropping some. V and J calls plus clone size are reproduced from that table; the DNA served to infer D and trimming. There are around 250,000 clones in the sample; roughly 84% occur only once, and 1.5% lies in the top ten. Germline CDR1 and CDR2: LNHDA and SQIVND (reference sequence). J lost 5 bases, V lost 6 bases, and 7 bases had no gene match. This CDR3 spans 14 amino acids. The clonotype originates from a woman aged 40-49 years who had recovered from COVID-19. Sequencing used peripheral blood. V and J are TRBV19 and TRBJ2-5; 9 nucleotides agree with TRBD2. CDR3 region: CASRGGLALETQYF. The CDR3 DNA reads TGTGCCAGTAGAGGGGGACTAGCTTTGGAGACCCAGTACTTC.